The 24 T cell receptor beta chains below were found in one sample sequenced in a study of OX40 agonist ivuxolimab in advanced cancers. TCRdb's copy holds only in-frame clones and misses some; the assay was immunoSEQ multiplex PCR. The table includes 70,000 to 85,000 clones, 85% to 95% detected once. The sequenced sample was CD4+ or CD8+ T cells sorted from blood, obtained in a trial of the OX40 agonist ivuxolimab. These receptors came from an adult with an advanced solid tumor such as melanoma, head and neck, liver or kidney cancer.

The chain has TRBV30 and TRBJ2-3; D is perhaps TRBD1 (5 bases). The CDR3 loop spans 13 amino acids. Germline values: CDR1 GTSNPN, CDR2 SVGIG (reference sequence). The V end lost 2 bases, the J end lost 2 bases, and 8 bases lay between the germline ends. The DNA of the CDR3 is TGTGCCTGGAGTAGGGGTAACACAGATACGCAGTATTTT. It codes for CAWSRGNTDTQYF.

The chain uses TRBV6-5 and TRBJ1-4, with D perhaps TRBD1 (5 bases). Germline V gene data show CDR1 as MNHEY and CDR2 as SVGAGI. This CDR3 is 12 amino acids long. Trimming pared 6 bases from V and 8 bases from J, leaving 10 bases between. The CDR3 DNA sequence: TGTGCCAGCAGAACAGGTTCCGAAAAACTGTTTTTT. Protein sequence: CASRTGSEKLFF.

The chain's CDR3 is CASSRGSWADTQYF. The CDR3 DNA follows: TGTGCCAGCAGTCGCGGGAGCTGGGCAGATACGCAGTATTTT. The chain couples TRBV6-4 to TRBJ2-3, with TRBD2 identical over 7 bases. The CDR3 contains 14 residues. Per the germline V gene, CDR1 is MRHNA and CDR2 is SNTAGT. The V gene end was trimmed by 5 bases and the J gene end by 4 bases; junction bases not matched to a gene: 6.

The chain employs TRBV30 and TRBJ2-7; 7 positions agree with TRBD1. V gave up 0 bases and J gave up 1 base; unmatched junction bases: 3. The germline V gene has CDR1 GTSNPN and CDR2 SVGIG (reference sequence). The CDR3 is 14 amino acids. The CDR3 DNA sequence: TGTGCCTGGAGTGTACCCAGGGGGTCCTACGAGCAGTACTTC. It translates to CAWSVPRGSYEQYF.

This chain's CDR3 is CASRAQGSGANVLTF. As DNA, the CDR3 is TGTGCCAGCAGAGCACAGGGTTCTGGGGCCAACGTCCTGACTTTC. This sequence joins TRBV2 and TRBJ2-6; D is perhaps TRBD1 (6 bases). The germline gives CDR1 SNHLY, CDR2 FYNNEI. This CDR3 contains 15 residues. Trimming took 6 bases from V and 1 from J, leaving 10 bases between them.

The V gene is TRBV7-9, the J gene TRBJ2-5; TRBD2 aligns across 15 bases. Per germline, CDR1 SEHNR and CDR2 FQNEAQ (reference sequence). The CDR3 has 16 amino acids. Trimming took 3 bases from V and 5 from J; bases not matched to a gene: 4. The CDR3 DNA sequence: TGTGCCAGCAGCTTCCGGACTAGCGGGAGGGTGGAGACCCAGTACTTC. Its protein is CASSFRTSGRVETQYF.

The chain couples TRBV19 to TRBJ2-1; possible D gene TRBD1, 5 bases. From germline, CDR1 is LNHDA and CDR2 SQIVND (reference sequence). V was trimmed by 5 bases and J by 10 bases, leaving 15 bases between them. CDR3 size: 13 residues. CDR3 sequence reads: CASSAPQGREQFF. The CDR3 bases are TGTGCCAGTAGTGCCCCCCAGGGTCGGGAGCAGTTCTTC.

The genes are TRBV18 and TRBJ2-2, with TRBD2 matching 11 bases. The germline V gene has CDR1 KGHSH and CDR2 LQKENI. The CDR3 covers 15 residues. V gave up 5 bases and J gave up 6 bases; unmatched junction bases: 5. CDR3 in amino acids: CASSSGLAAPGELFF. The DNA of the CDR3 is TGTGCCAGCTCATCGGGACTAGCGGCCCCCGGGGAGCTGTTTTTT.

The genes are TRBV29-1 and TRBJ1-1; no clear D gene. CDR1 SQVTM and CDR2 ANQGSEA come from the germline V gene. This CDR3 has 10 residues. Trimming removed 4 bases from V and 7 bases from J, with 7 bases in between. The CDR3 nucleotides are TGCAGCGTTGGGGGAGGTGAAGCTTTCTTT. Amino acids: CSVGGGEAFF.

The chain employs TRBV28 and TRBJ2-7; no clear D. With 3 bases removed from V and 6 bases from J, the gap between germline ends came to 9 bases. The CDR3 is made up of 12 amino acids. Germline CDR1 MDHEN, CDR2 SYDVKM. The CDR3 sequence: CASSFSKGEQYF. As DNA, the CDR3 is TGTGCCAGCAGTTTCTCTAAGGGCGAGCAGTACTTC.

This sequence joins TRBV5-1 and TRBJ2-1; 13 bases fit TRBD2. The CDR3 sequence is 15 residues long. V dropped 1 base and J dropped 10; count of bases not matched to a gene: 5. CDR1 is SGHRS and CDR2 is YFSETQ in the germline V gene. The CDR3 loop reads CASSLFGLAGEEQFF. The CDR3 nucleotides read TGCGCCAGCAGCTTGTTTGGACTAGCGGGAGAGGAGCAGTTCTTC.

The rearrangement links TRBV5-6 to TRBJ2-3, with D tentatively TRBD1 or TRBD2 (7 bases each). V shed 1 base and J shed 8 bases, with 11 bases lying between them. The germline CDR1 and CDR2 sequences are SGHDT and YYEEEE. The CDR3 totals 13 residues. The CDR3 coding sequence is TGTGCCAGCAGCTTGATCAGGGGGGGTACGCAGTATTTT. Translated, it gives CASSLIRGGTQYF. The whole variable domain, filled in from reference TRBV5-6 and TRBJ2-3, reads DAGVTQSPTHLIKTRGQQVTLRCSPKSGHDTVSWYQQALGQGPQFIFQYYEEEERQRGNFPDRFSGHQFPNYSSELNVNALLLGDSALYLCASSLIRGGTQYFGPGTRLTVL.

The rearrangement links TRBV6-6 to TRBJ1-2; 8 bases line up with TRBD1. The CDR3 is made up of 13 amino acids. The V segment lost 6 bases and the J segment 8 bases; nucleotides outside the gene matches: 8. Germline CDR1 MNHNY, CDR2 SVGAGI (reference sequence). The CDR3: CASSDGQGYGYTF. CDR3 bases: TGTGCCAGCAGCGATGGACAGGGATACGGCTACACCTTC.

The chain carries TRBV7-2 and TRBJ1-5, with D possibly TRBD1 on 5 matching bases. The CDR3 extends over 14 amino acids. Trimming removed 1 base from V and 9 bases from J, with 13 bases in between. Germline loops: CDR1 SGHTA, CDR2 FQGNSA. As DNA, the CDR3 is TGTGCCAGCAGCTTAGAAGGGGATCCTAGGCCCCAGCATTTT. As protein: CASSLEGDPRPQHF. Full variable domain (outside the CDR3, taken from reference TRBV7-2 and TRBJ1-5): GAGVSQSPSNKVTEKGKDVELRCDPISGHTALYWYRQSLGQGLEFLIYFQGNSAPDKSGLPSDRFSAERTGGSVSTLTIQRTQQEDSAVYLCASSLEGDPRPQHFGDGTRLSIL.

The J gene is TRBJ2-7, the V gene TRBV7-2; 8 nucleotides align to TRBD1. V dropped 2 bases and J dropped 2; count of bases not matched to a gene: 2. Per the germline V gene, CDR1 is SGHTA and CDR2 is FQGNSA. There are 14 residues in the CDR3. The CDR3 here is CASSLTTGAYEQYF. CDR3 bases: TGTGCCAGCAGCTTAACGACAGGGGCCTACGAGCAGTACTTC.

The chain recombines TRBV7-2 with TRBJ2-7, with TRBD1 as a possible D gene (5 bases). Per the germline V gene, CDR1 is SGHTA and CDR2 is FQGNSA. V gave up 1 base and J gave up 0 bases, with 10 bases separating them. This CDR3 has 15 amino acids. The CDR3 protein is CASSLGQPSSYEQYF. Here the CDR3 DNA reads TGTGCCAGCAGCTTAGGACAGCCGTCCTCCTACGAGCAGTACTTC.

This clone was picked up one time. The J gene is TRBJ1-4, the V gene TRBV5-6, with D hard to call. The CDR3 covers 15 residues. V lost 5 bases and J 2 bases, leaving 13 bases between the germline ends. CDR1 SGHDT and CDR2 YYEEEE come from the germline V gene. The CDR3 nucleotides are TGTGCCAGCAGACCTATAGGTGGTACTAATGAAAAACTGTTTTTT. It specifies CASRPIGGTNEKLFF.

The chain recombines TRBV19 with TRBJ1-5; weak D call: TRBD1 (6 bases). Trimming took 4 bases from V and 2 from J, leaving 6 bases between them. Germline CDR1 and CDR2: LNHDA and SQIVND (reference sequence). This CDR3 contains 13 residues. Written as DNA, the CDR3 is TGTGCCAGTAGTAAGGGGGGCAATCAGCCCCAGCATTTT. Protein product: CASSKGGNQPQHF.

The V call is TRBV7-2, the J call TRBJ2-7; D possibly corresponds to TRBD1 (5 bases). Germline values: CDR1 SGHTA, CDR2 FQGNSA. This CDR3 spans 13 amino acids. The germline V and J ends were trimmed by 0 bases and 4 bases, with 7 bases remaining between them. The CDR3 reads CASSLADRYEQYF. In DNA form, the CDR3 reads TGTGCCAGCAGCTTAGCAGACAGATACGAGCAGTACTTC.

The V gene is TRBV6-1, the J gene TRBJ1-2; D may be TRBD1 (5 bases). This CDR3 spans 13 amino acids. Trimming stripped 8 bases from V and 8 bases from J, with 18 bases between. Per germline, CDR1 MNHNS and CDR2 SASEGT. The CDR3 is CASDRGVGRGYTF. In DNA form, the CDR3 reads TGTGCCAGCGACAGAGGGGTGGGTAGAGGCTACACCTTC.

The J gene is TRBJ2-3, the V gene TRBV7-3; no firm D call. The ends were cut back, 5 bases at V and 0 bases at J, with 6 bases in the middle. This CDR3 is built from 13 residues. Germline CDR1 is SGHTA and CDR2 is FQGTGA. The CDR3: CASSRTSTDTQYF. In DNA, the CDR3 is TGTGCCAGCAGCCGTACTAGCACAGATACGCAGTATTTT.

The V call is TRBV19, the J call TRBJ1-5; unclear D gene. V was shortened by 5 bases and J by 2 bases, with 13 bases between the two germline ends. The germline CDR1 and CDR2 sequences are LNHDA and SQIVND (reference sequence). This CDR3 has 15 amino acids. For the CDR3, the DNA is TGTGCCAGTAGTCCGGGGTGGATGGGCAATCAGCCCCAGCATTTT. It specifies CASSPGWMGNQPQHF.

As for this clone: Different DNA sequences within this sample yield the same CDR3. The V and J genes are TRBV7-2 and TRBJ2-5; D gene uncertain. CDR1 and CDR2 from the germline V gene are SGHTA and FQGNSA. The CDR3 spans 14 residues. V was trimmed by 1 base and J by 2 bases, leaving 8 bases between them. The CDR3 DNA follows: TGTGCCAGCAGCTTAGGTGGGTTGCAAGAGACCCAGTACTTC. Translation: CASSLGGLQETQYF.

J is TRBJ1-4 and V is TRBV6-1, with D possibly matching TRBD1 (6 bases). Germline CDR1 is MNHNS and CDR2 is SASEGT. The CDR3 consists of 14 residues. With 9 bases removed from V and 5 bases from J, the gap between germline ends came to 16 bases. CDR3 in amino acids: CASGRRGKNEKLFF. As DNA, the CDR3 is TGTGCCAGTGGAAGAAGGGGGAAAAATGAAAAACTGTTTTTT.